This paragraph covers one T cell receptor beta chain sequence. Germline assignment: CDR1 LGHDT and CDR2 YNNKEL (reference sequence). This CDR3 region has 15 residues. Between the trimmed V and J ends, which lost 1 base and 6 bases, there was a span of 15 bases. While infection was still active, Seattle patients were enrolled and then followed longitudinally. The data stem from a study of blood T cell repertoires in COVID-19. On the study more broadly: Acute-phase and convalescent COVID-19 samples originated in the United States, Italy and Spain. The analysed material was cDNA or gDNA that came from T cells, B-cell-depleted T cells, or PBMCs.

Per the authors' pipeline: It was from reference gene primer amplification that nucleated cell counts were estimated. The protocol was immunoSEQ multiplex PCR, while the TCRdb copy is restricted to in-frame clones and leaves out a portion. V, J and clone size derive from that table, while D and trimming were established from the DNA sequence. The sample lists more than 200,000 clones; less than 90% were seen once. J is TRBJ2-5 and V is TRBV3-1 (or the pseudogene TRBV3-2), with D possibly TRBD2 on 6 matching bases. Sequenced material: peripheral blood. The sequence derives from an elderly woman with COVID-19, enrolled during active disease. The CDR3 loop reads CASSQGTTTRKTQYF. CDR3 nucleotide sequence: TGTGCCAGCAGCCAAGGGACTACTACCCGGAAGACCCAGTACTTC.